One and the same sample provided the 15 T cell receptor beta chains below, sequenced in a study of cytomegalovirus exposure and HLA in healthy donors. PCR used 60 Vbeta primers and 13 Jbeta primers. Some clones are missing from TCRdb's copy, which holds only in-frame ones; the method was immunoSEQ multiplex PCR. The sample yields 150,000 to 200,000 clones, over 9.5% seen once. Sample: PBMCs. The receptors originated from a man aged 45 to 65 in good health and CMV-seropositive.

This clone occurred a few times. The V and J genes are TRBV11-3 and TRBJ1-3, with 8 bases that match TRBD1. CDR1 SGHNT and CDR2 YENEEA come from the germline V gene. Trimming took 5 bases from V and 0 from J; bases not matched to a gene: 3. CDR3 length: 15 amino acids. CDR3: CASSPDRASGNTIYF. For the CDR3, the DNA is TGTGCCAGCAGCCCGGACAGGGCCTCTGGAAACACCATATATTTT.

There are a few counts of this clone. This chain connects TRBV4-3 to TRBJ1-1; TRBD1 is a possible D gene (5 bases). CDR1 and CDR2 from the germline V gene are LGHNA and YSLEER. The V gene lost 0 bases and the J gene lost 1 base, with 6 bases spanning the gap. The CDR3 spans 14 residues. The CDR3 coding sequence is TGCGCCAGCAGCCAAGAGGGGGGGAACACTGAAGCTTTCTTT. Translation gives CASSQEGGNTEAFF.

The rearrangement links TRBV23-1 to TRBJ1-4; D perhaps matches TRBD1 (5 bases). TRBV23-1 belongs to the ORF category, with a function that is uncertain. The CDR3 is made up of 15 amino acids. V lost 4 bases, J lost 7 bases, and 16 bases lay in between. CDR3 bases: TGCGCCAGCAGTCCCCGGGGGGGTGGCGGTGAAAAACTGTTTTTT. Protein product: CASSPRGGGGEKLFF.

The rearrangement uses TRBV2 and TRBJ2-5, with 12 bases lining up with TRBD2. The CDR3 length is 15 residues. After removal of 6 bases from V and 5 bases from J, the junction contained 7 bases not matched to a gene. The germline V gene has CDR1 SNHLY and CDR2 FYNNEI. CDR3 bases: TGTGCCAGCAGCACCACCGGACTAGCGGGGGAGACCCAGTACTTC. Residues: CASSTTGLAGETQYF.

This chain joins TRBV5-1 and TRBJ1-1, with D unclear. Germline CDR1 and CDR2: SGHRS and YFSETQ. This CDR3 is 15 amino acids long. V was cut by 4 bases and J by 3 bases, with 16 bases left in between. CDR3: CASSARTIRDTEAFF. The CDR3 nucleotides read TGCGCCAGCAGCGCGCGGACTATTCGGGACACTGAAGCTTTCTTT. The entire variable domain, with the rest obtained from reference TRBV5-1 and TRBJ1-1, is as follows: KAGVTQTPRYLIKTRGQQVTLSCSPISGHRSVSWYQQTPGQGLQFLFEYFSETQRNKGNFPGRFSGRQFSNSRSEMNVSTLELGDSALYLCASSARTIRDTEAFFGQGTRLTVV.

Regarding this clone: The junction departs from the called germline gene at one end, perhaps through a read error. This chain uses TRBV4-1 with TRBJ2-6; 12 nucleotides match TRBD1. CDR3 length: 14 amino acids. Germline-derived CDR1 and CDR2 are MGHRA and YSYEKL. In nucleotides, the CDR3 is TGCGCCAGCAGCCAAGATGGGACAGGGGGCAAGTGGGCTTTC. Its translation: CASSQDGTGGKWAF.

The sample holds a few counts of this clone. The chain has TRBV7-6 and TRBJ1-4, with TRBD1 as a possible D gene (5 bases). In germline, CDR1 is SGHVS, CDR2 FNYEAQ. The CDR3 is 13 amino acids. Trimming took off 5 bases at V and 8 bases at J, with 12 bases between the two ends. The DNA of the CDR3 is TGTGCCAGCAGCGACAAGCCAGGGGAAAAACTGTTTTTT. Amino acid sequence: CASSDKPGEKLFF.

V gene TRBV7-3 combines with J gene TRBJ2-7; tentatively, D is TRBD1 (6 bases). There are 13 residues in the CDR3. V lost 5 bases and J lost 2, with 10 bases in between. The germline V gene has CDR1 SGHTA and CDR2 FQGTGA. This CDR3 is CASSPGHPYEQYF. Here the CDR3 DNA reads TGTGCCAGCAGCCCGGGACACCCCTACGAGCAGTACTTC.

This clone has a handful of counts. V is TRBV19 and J is TRBJ2-7, with 8 positions matching TRBD2. CDR1 is LNHDA and CDR2 is SQIVND in the germline V gene (reference sequence). The CDR3 totals 15 residues. With 1 base clipped from V and 3 bases from J, the junction kept 5 bases outside the gene matches. CDR3 in amino acids: CASSIGTSGLYEQYF. CDR3 bases: TGTGCCAGTAGTATAGGTACTAGCGGCCTCTACGAGCAGTACTTC.

This clone has a handful of counts. The V call is TRBV29-1, the J call TRBJ2-7; 10 bases are shared with TRBD1. V dropped 6 bases and J dropped 7; count of bases not matched to a gene: 9. The length of the CDR3 is 13 residues. Germline V gene sequence: CDR1 SQVTM, CDR2 ANQGSEA. The CDR3, as DNA: TGCAGCGTCCGAGGACAGGGGGATGGGGAGCAGTACTTC. Translated: CSVRGQGDGEQYF.

The CDR3 here is CASSLGQPLGNTEAFF. DNA for the CDR3: TGCGCCAGCAGCTTGGGACAGCCCTTGGGGAACACTGAAGCTTTCTTT. The chain carries TRBV5-1 and TRBJ1-1, with a tentative D call TRBD1 (5 bases). Trimming removed 0 bases at V and 1 base at J, with 13 bases between. CDR3 length: 16 residues. The germline gives CDR1 SGHRS, CDR2 YFSETQ. The whole variable domain, filled in from reference TRBV5-1 and TRBJ1-1, reads KAGVTQTPRYLIKTRGQQVTLSCSPISGHRSVSWYQQTPGQGLQFLFEYFSETQRNKGNFPGRFSGRQFSNSRSEMNVSTLELGDSALYLCASSLGQPLGNTEAFFGQGTRLTVV.

The CDR3 is CASSIGGTLNTEAFF. The CDR3 DNA is TGTGCCAGTAGTATAGGGGGGACACTGAACACTGAAGCTTTCTTT. This rearrangement joins TRBV19 to TRBJ1-1; perhaps TRBD1 as D (6 bases). The CDR3 contains 15 residues. Germline CDR1 reads LNHDA; CDR2 reads SQIVND (reference sequence). Trimming removed 1 base from V and 0 bases from J, with 9 bases in between. The full variable domain, rest sourced from reference TRBV19 and TRBJ1-1, is DGGITQSPKYLFRKEGQNVTLSCEQNLNHDAMYWYRQDPGQGLRLIYYSQIVNDFQKGDIAEGYSVSREKKESFPLTVTSAQKNPTAFYLCASSIGGTLNTEAFFGQGTRLTVV.

This clone was observed a handful of times. The rearrangement links TRBV5-8 to TRBJ1-2, with unresolved D. CDR3 size: 15 residues. Trimming removed 0 bases from V and 8 bases from J, with 17 bases in between. Germline V gene data show CDR1 as SGHTS and CDR2 as YDEGEE. CDR3 region: CASSLVTPREHGYTF. The CDR3 DNA sequence: TGTGCCAGCAGCTTGGTTACTCCCCGCGAGCACGGCTACACCTTC.

This clone was observed a handful of times. This chain joins TRBV7-2 and TRBJ1-2; 9 bases fit TRBD1. Germline V gives CDR1 SGHTA, CDR2 FQGNSA. The trim removed 5 bases at V and 6 bases at J, leaving 4 bases unmatched. The CDR3 is made up of 13 amino acids. The CDR3: CASSPGQGNGYTF. The CDR3 nucleotides read TGTGCCAGCAGCCCTGGACAGGGGAATGGCTACACCTTC.

This rearrangement joins TRBV5-1 to TRBJ1-4; a weak D match, TRBD1 (5 bases). CDR3 length: 17 residues. CDR1 and CDR2 from the germline V gene are SGHRS and YFSETQ. V lost 0 bases and J 0 bases, leaving 12 bases between the germline ends. The CDR3 spells CASSLAPGPATNEKLFF. DNA for the CDR3: TGCGCCAGCAGCTTGGCCCCAGGGCCCGCAACTAATGAAAAACTGTTTTTT.